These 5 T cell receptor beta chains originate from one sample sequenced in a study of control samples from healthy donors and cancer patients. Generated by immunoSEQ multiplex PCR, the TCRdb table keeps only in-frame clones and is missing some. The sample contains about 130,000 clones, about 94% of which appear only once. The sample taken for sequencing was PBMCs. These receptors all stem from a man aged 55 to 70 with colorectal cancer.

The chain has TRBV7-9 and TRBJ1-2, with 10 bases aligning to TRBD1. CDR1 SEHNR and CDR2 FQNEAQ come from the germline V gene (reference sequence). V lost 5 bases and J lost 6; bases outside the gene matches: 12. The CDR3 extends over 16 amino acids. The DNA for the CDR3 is TGTGCCAGCAGCCGACAGGGGGACAGGGGTTTTCATGGCTACACCTTC. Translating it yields CASSRQGDRGFHGYTF.

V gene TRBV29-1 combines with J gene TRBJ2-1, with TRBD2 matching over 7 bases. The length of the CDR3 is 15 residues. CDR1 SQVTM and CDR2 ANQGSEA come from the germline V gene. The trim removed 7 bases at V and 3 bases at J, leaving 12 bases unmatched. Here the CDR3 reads CSAPRWGGDYNEQFF. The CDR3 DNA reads TGCAGCGCTCCCCGATGGGGGGGGGACTACAATGAGCAGTTCTTC.

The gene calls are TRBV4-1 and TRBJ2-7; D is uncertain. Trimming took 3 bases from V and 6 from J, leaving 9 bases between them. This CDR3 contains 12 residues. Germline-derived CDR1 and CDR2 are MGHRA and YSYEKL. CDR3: CASSHGSGEQYF. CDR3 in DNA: TGCGCCAGCAGCCACGGGTCCGGCGAGCAGTACTTC.

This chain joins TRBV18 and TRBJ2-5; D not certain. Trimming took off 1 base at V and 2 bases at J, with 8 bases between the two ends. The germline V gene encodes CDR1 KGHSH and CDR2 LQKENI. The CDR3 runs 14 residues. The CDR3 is CASSPLSNQETQYF. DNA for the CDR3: TGTGCCAGCTCACCACTGAGTAATCAAGAGACCCAGTACTTC. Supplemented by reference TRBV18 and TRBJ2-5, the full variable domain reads NAGVMQNPRHLVRRRGQEARLRCSPMKGHSHVYWYRQLPEEGLKFMVYLQKENIIDESGMPKERFSAEFPKEGPSILRIQQVVRGDSAAYFCASSPLSNQETQYFGPGTRLLVL.

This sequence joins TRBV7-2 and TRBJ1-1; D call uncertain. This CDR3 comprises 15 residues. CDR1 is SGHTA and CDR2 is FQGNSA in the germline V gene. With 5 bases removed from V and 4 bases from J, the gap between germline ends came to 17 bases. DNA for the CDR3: TGTGCCAGCAGCCCCACTTACCCGCGCGGCACTGAAGCTTTCTTT. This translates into CASSPTYPRGTEAFF.